This TCR beta chain was obtained from a study of T-cell reconstitution after alpha-beta-depleted transplantation in children. Findings of the study overall: The study reportedly traced alpha-beta T cells about two months after transplant to several hundred expanded graft clones. T-cell numbers and diversity, one year after transplant, stemmed largely from T cells that were newly produced. It was surviving recipient T cells and thymic progenitors that gave some patients high TCRbeta diversity at day 60.

Unique molecular identifiers featured in how the TCRbeta library was prepared. One entry per CDR3 protein results from TCRdb running MiXCR on the PCR reads. Of about 980,000 distinct CDR3 sequences listed, about 26% are singletons. A remark on this clonotype: Its antigen remains unidentified.

In germline, CDR1 is SGHAT, CDR2 FQNNGV. The CDR3 sequence is 15 residues long. Trimming left V 5 bases short and J 3 bases short, with 17 bases between. The chain has TRBV11-2 and TRBJ2-7; TRBD1 is a possible D gene (6 bases). The source was PBMCs, mostly from graft donor cells, collected 360 days after TCRalphabeta/CD19-depleted stem cell transplant. The source is a boy under two years old who had a stem cell transplant for SCID, so the T cells may come from the graft donor. The CDR3 coding sequence is TGTGCCAGCAGCCGACCCGGACGGACAGTCTACGAGCAGTACTTC. The encoded protein is CASSRPGRTVYEQYF.